This T cell receptor (beta chain) is from a study of blood T cell repertoires in COVID-19. Study summary: COVID-19 samples from acute and convalescent phases originated in the United States, Italy and Spain.

V was clipped by 5 bases and J by 11 bases, with 19 bases between them. Per germline, CDR1 SGHRS and CDR2 YFSETQ. The CDR3 contains 13 residues. TCRdb's table, derived via immunoSEQ multiplex PCR, lists solely in-frame clones and lacks some. The data hold a few hundred thousand clones, with around 85% observed a single time. Participant ages covered about 18 to 89 years across 24 US areas. Participants reported their clinical history, and cohort assignment relied on those reports. Symptom resolution, clearance, or two negative PCRs marked the recovered donors of Cohort 3. Specimen: PBMCs or T cells enriched from blood (not recorded which). The chain is built from TRBV5-1 and TRBJ1-1; tentative D call: TRBD1 (6 bases). The sequence came from a woman aged 25 to 39 who had recovered from COVID-19. CDR3 DNA sequence: TGCGCCAGCAGTATAGAAGACAGGACCCAGGCTTTCTTT. It translates to CASSIEDRTQAFF.